Below, 3 T cell receptor beta chains from the same sample are listed, as sequenced in a study of Graves' ophthalmopathy and Graves' hyperthyroidism. RNA transcripts were the source from which TCR beta CDR3 regions were amplified. Scientists carried out first-round RT-PCR using HTBI primers and then a second-round multiplex PCR. TCRdb re-derived calls from the multiplex PCR reads in MiXCR, one entry per CDR3 protein. The sample includes about 230,000 distinct CDR3 sequences, around 50% of them seen just once. Sequencing was carried out using peripheral blood. The receptors stem from an adult man with Graves' ophthalmopathy.

This clonotype was seen only a few times. At one boundary the junction diverges from the germline segment, which might be a read error. The chain links TRBV10-3 to TRBJ2-7; maybe TRBD2 (5 bases). The CDR3 has 14 amino acids. Germline V gene sequence: CDR1 ENHRY, CDR2 SYGVKD. In DNA form, the CDR3 reads TGTGCCAGCAGTCACACTCCGAGGGTCTACGAGCAGTACTTC. Translation gives CASSHTPRVYEQYF.

The chain joins TRBV20-1 to TRBJ1-1; D perhaps matches TRBD1 (5 bases). CDR1 is DFQATT, CDR2 SNEGSKA, per germline (reference sequence). The V end was cut by 6 bases, the J end by 0 bases, with 11 bases between. The CDR3 sequence is 13 residues long. The CDR3, as DNA: TGCAGTGCAACGGGACGGTTGAACACTGAAGCTTTCTTT. Translation gives CSATGRLNTEAFF.

This clonotype was seen just once. The chain employs TRBV2 and TRBJ1-6; 8 nucleotides agree with TRBD1. CDR3 length equals 15 residues. Germline lookup yields CDR1 SNHLY and CDR2 FYNNEI. With V trimmed by 6 bases and J by 3 bases, 4 bases remained unmatched. CDR3 sequence (DNA): TGTGCCAGCAGCACCGGACAGGGCTATAATTCACCCCTCCACTTT. It codes for CASSTGQGYNSPLHF.